The next 21 T cell receptor beta chains were all read from a single sample in a study of CD4 and CD8 cells across lung adenocarcinoma regions. TCRdb passed the PCR reads through MiXCR, listing each CDR3 protein once. This table has around 9,700 distinct CDR3 sequences, about 48% appearing once. Material for sequencing was CD4+ T cells from the center of a lung tumor. Receptor source: a male donor with lung adenocarcinoma. The CD4 and CD8 labels of this study may be unreliable.

As for this clonotype: One junction end disagrees with the germline gene, perhaps due to a read error. This chain joins TRBV6-1 and TRBJ2-5, with a tentative D call TRBD2 (6 bases). The CDR3 is 17 residues long. Germline loops: CDR1 MNHNS, CDR2 SASEGT. The CDR3 is CASSPGIGASDKDTQYF. The CDR3 nucleotides are TGTGCCAGCAGCCCGGGGATCGGGGCTAGCGACAAAGATACCCAGTACTTC.

This clonotype was seen once. This rearrangement joins TRBV10-3 to TRBJ2-5; 9 bases match TRBD2. Judging by the DNA end, TRBJ2-3 fits better; the J call may be wrong. The V gene's germline CDR1 is ENHRY and CDR2 SYGVKD. The CDR3 loop spans 15 amino acids. The CDR3 is CGGGDGGGDQETQYF. Here the CDR3 DNA reads TGTGGCGGGGGGGACGGGGGCGGGGACCAAGAGACGCAGTATTTT.

This sequence joins TRBV13 and TRBJ2-1, with 8 nucleotides matching TRBD1. This CDR3 is 15 amino acids long. Germline V gene data show CDR1 as PRHDT and CDR2 as FYEKMQ (reference sequence). The V gene end was trimmed by 2 bases and the J gene end by 6 bases; junction bases not matched to a gene: 6. Here the CDR3 reads CASSLNRGSSNEQFF. The CDR3 DNA follows: TGTGCCAGCAGCTTAAACAGGGGGTCATCCAATGAGCAGTTCTTC. Full variable domain (outside the CDR3, taken from reference TRBV13 and TRBJ2-1): AAGVIQSPRHLIKEKRETATLKCYPIPRHDTVYWYQQGPGQDPQFLISFYEKMQSDKGSIPDRFSAQQFSDYHSELNMSSLELGDSALYFCASSLNRGSSNEQFFGPGTRLTVL.

This clonotype was seen only once. The gene calls are TRBV11-3 and TRBJ2-5; 8 bases line up with TRBD2. Germline V gene data show CDR1 as SGHNT and CDR2 as YENEEA. The CDR3 spans 14 residues. The CDR3 is CAGSGGGLVDTQYF. DNA of the CDR3: TGTGCGGGCAGCGGGGGTGGTCTAGTAGATACCCAGTACTTC.

The table lists this clonotype with a few counts. This chain joins TRBV5-6 and TRBJ2-5; TRBD1 agrees at 7 bases. The CDR3 sequence is 13 residues long. CDR1 SGHDT and CDR2 YYEEEE come from the germline V gene. The junction had 10 bases not matched to a gene; V was cut back by 3 bases and J by 11 bases. The CDR3 bases are TGTGCCAGCAGCTGGGGGACAGTTTGGGAGCAGTACTTC. This gives the protein CASSWGTVWEQYF. The variable domain in full, completed from reference TRBV5-6 and TRBJ2-5, reads DAGVTQSPTHLIKTRGQQVTLRCSPKSGHDTVSWYQQALGQGPQFIFQYYEEEERQRGNFPDRFSGHQFPNYSSELNVNALLLGDSALYLCASSWGTVWEQYFGPGTRLLVL.

With regard to this clonotype: Compared with germline, one end of the junction differs, possibly owing to a read error. The V gene is TRBV27, the J gene TRBJ2-5, with 8 bases that match TRBD2. The length of the CDR3 is 13 residues. The V gene's germline CDR1 is MNHEY and CDR2 SMNVEV (reference sequence). The CDR3 coding sequence is TGTGCCAGCAGGTCCCGGGGGGGCACGGCCCAGTCTTTC. As protein: CASRSRGGTAQSF.

This clonotype was seen a handful of times. The chain carries TRBV27 and TRBJ2-7; D is perhaps TRBD2 (6 bases). The CDR3 is 15 residues long. The ends were cut back, 5 bases at V and 0 bases at J, with 14 bases in the middle. Germline CDR1 reads MNHEY; CDR2 reads SMNVEV (reference sequence). The CDR3 protein is CASSPPGGNSYEQYF. For the CDR3, the DNA is TGTGCCAGCAGTCCTCCCGGAGGGAACTCCTACGAGCAGTACTTC.

The chain couples TRBV6-1 to TRBJ2-1, with 9 bases identical to TRBD1. The DNA end lines up better with TRBJ2-7; the J call may be wrong. Germline V gene data show CDR1 as MNHNS and CDR2 as SASEGT. The CDR3 length is 12 residues. The CDR3 sequence is CASKQGALEQYF. The CDR3 nucleotides read TGTGCCAGCAAACAGGGGGCGCTTGAGCAGTACTTC.

A note on this clonotype: The conserved phenylalanine or tryptophan normally closing the CDR3 is absent here, so this likely arose from a read error. The DNA is left out, because the CDR3 cannot be placed on it with certainty; the CDR3 is given as TCRdb lists it. The genes are TRBV27 and TRBJ2-5; the table calls TRBD2, which could not be checked here. The CDR3 extends over 13 residues, inclusive of both ends. CDR1 MNHEY and CDR2 SMNVEV come from the germline V gene (reference sequence). The CDR3 here is CASSSRGGTAQFS.

The genes are TRBV6-5 and TRBJ2-3; weak D call: TRBD1 (6 bases). In germline, CDR1 is MNHEY, CDR2 SVGAGI. This CDR3 contains 15 residues. V was trimmed by 9 bases and J by 5 bases, leaving 21 bases between them. The chain's CDR3 is CARGYWGWDKDTQYF. The CDR3 region has the DNA TGTGCCAGGGGTTACTGGGGTTGGGACAAAGATACGCAGTATTTT.

J is TRBJ2-3 and V is TRBV6-1; 13 nucleotides align to TRBD2. The assigned J gene may be wrong: the sequence end matches TRBJ2-7 better. The CDR3 has 19 residues. Germline values: CDR1 MNHNS, CDR2 SASEGT. The CDR3 sequence: CASTSAGLAGITSTETQYF. CDR3 nucleotide sequence: TGTGCCAGCACCTCCGCGGGACTAGCGGGGATAACTAGCACAGAGACGCAGTACTTC.

The genes are TRBV7-2 and TRBJ2-4; 8 positions agree with TRBD2. This CDR3 has 14 residues. Trimming removed 1 base from V and 13 bases from J; junction bases left unmatched: 9. Germline CDR1 SGHTA, CDR2 FQGNSA. The CDR3 nucleotides read TGTGCCAGCAGCTTAGGCGGGGGGAACGACACCCAGTACTTC. This sequence encodes CASSLGGGNDTQYF.

Note on this clonotype: A read error may produce the germline difference seen at one junction end. The J gene is TRBJ2-4, the V gene TRBV6-1; TRBD1 aligns across 12 bases. This CDR3 spans 15 amino acids. Germline loops: CDR1 MNHNS, CDR2 SASEGT. CDR3 protein: CASSAGQGATDTQYF. DNA of the CDR3: TGTGCCAGCAGTGCGGGACAGGGGGCCACAGACACGCAGTACTTT.

The V and J genes are TRBV5-1 and TRBJ2-2; 7 positions match TRBD2. The CDR3 runs to 16 residues. The germline V gene encodes CDR1 SGHRS and CDR2 YFSETQ. Trimming took 4 bases from V and 3 from J; bases not matched to a gene: 9. As DNA, the CDR3 is TGCGCCAGCAGCCTCCCTCGCGGGAGAGACACCGGGGAGCTGTTTTTT. Translating gives CASSLPRGRDTGELFF. Complete variable domain (other parts from reference TRBV5-1 and TRBJ2-2): KAGVTQTPRYLIKTRGQQVTLSCSPISGHRSVSWYQQTPGQGLQFLFEYFSETQRNKGNFPGRFSGRQFSNSRSEMNVSTLELGDSALYLCASSLPRGRDTGELFFGEGSRLTVL.

This clonotype was seen a handful of times. This sequence joins TRBV27 and TRBJ2-1; 12 bases fit TRBD2. The CDR3 extends over 18 amino acids. Germline V gene data show CDR1 as MNHEY and CDR2 as SMNVEV (reference sequence). With V trimmed by 2 bases and J by 0 bases, 5 bases remained unmatched. CDR3 DNA sequence: TGTGCCAGCAGTTTACAAGGACTAGCGGGGTACTCCTACAATGAGCAGTTCTTC. Amino acid sequence: CASSLQGLAGYSYNEQFF.

This clonotype was recorded only once. One end of the junction is discordant with germline, which a read error may explain. J is TRBJ2-3 and V is TRBV5-1; TRBD1 or TRBD2 may be the D gene (5 bases each). The CDR3 length is 19 residues. Germline V CDR1 and CDR2: SGHRS, YFSETQ. The CDR3 DNA reads as TGCGCCAGCAGAGATGGAGTGGGGAACCGGGGCCGTGGCACAGATACCCAGTATTTC. The encoded protein is CASRDGVGNRGRGTDTQYF.

This clonotype ranks as medium-sized. Here the CDR3 reads CASSLNTGELFF. The CDR3 region has the DNA TGTGCCAGCAGTTTAAACACCGGGGAGCTGTTTTTT. The chain is built from TRBV27 and TRBJ2-2; D unresolved. Germline V gene lookup returns CDR1 MNHEY and CDR2 SMNVEV (reference sequence). The CDR3 length is 12 residues. Trimming cost V 2 bases and J 2 bases, with 0 bases left between them.

This clonotype was recorded only once. An end of the junction does not agree with germline; a read error may underlie this. The chain links TRBV6-1 to TRBJ2-4; 13 bases match TRBD2. CDR1 is MNHNS, CDR2 SASEGT, per germline. CDR3 length: 19 amino acids. CDR3 protein: CASTSAGLAGMTTKNTQYF. The CDR3 DNA sequence: TGTGCCAGCACCTCCGCGGGACTAGCGGGGATGACTACCAAAAACACTCAGTACTTC.

J is TRBJ2-1 and V is TRBV27, with 7 bases matching TRBD1. The DNA end is more similar to TRBJ2-7, so the J call may be wrong. Germline V CDR1 and CDR2: MNHEY, SMNVEV (reference sequence). This CDR3 spans 14 amino acids. DNA for the CDR3: TGTGCCAGCAGTCCACGGGGACAGTTCTACGAGCAGTACTTC. It yields the protein CASSPRGQFYEQYF.

The chain carries TRBV10-2 and TRBJ2-5; 8 bases are shared with TRBD2. V trimming: 6 bases; J trimming: 4 bases; junction bases outside the gene matches: 10. Germline CDR1 WSHSY, CDR2 SAAADI. The CDR3 has 15 residues. CDR3 loop: CASSRGAGGVETQYF. The CDR3 DNA reads TGCGCCAGCAGCCGAGGTGCGGGAGGAGTAGAGACCCAGTACTTC.

In regard to this clonotype: An end of the junction does not agree with germline; a read error may underlie this. The CDR3 nucleotides are TGTGCCAGCAGTCCAATCGGAGTAGCGAGCACAGGGGCGCTGTATTTT. This translates into CASSPIGVASTGALYF. This chain connects TRBV27 to TRBJ2-2; 7 positions agree with TRBD1. In germline, CDR1 is MNHEY, CDR2 SMNVEV (reference sequence). The CDR3 has 16 residues.